Sequencing of this T cell receptor (beta chain) was carried out in a study of OX40 agonist ivuxolimab in advanced cancers. The wider study: Patients' therapy was ivuxolimab, an antibody that acts as an agonist of OX40 (CD134).

Turning to this clone: The antigen is unknown.

Sequencing was performed with immunoSEQ multiplex PCR; in TCRdb, only in-frame clones are kept and a portion is missing. Here the sample spans over 60,000 clones, over 75% being singletons. General observations from the study: At 0.1 to 3.0 mg/kg and by week 6, CD4+ and CD8+ T cells in the blood had expanded clonally. In CD8+ T cells, expanded clones were on average more numerous than in CD4+.

Germline V gives CDR1 MDHEN, CDR2 SYDVKM. V was shortened by 3 bases and J by 4 bases, with 13 bases between the two germline ends. This CDR3 is built from 15 residues. The specimen was CD4+ or CD8+ T cells sorted from blood, collected in a trial of the OX40 agonist ivuxolimab. This clonotype originated in an adult with an advanced solid tumor such as melanoma, head and neck, liver or kidney cancer. V is TRBV28 and J is TRBJ1-3; perhaps TRBD1 as D (5 bases). CDR3 region: CASSLRGTKGNTIYF. CDR3 nucleotide sequence: TGTGCCAGCAGTTTGCGAGGGACGAAAGGAAACACCATATATTTT.